This TCR beta chain was sequenced for a study of shared clonotypes between healthy human individuals. Findings and limits, study-wide: An expected dependence of interdonor clonotype sharing on sequencing depth was noted. Estimated clonotype richness was generally higher in naive than memory subsets.

To note about this clone: The antigen is unknown.

V shed 7 bases, J shed 6 bases, and the junction held 4 bases outside the gene matches. The V gene's germline CDR1 is SNHLY and CDR2 FYNNEI. CDR3 length equals 13 residues. Sorted subsets were amplified in replicate PCRs using 200 ng DNA, around 30,000 T cell genomes. Clones were sequenced by immunoSEQ multiplex PCR, and TCRdb holds only the in-frame ones, with some missing. The table shows about 2 million clones, with roughly 95% occurring only once. The genes are TRBV2 and TRBJ2-3, with TRBD2 matching over 10 bases. The TCR originated in a man aged 18 to 30 in good health. Sequencing used naive CD4+ T cells sorted from blood. Documented subset: CD45RA+ positively selected. CDR3 coding DNA: TGTGCCAGCAAGCGGGGGGGTGTGGATACGCAGTATTTT. Translating it yields CASKRGGVDTQYF.